The rows below give T cell receptor beta chains drawn from one sample of a study of identical twins. In TCRdb, the 5' RACE reads were re-called with MiXCR into one record per CDR3 protein. The sample records 450,000 to 650,000 distinct CDR3 sequences, 13% to 15% being singletons. The same specimen was also included in a second study, on yellow fever vaccine responses in identical twins.

Sample: CD4+ T cells sorted from blood. These receptors were obtained from a woman aged 18 to 35 in good health. CDR3s include the opening cysteine and the closing phenylalanine or tryptophan. D genes are given only for firm matches. Part of the rows lack a size; the others show once, few, many or a class for expanded clones.

J | size | V | D | CDR3 | DNA
TRBJ2-5 | once | TRBV5-4 | TRBD1 | CASSRTGTGPRETQYF | TGTGCCAGCAGCAGAACCGGGACAGGGCCGAGGGAGACCCAGTACTTC
TRBJ2-1 | few | TRBV7-2 | NA | CASSLAALTALINEQFF | TGTGCCAGCAGCTTAGCGGCTTTAACCGCTTTGATCAATGAGCAGTTCTTC
TRBJ2-6 | few | TRBV5-1 | NA | CASSFNAGFLTSGANVLTF | TGCGCCAGCAGCTTTAACGCAGGGTTTTTAACTTCTGGGGCCAACGTCCTGACTTTC
TRBJ1-2 | NA | TRBV29-1 | NA | CSVEESAGFYGYTF | TGCAGCGTTGAAGAATCCGCTGGGTTCTATGGCTACACCTTC
TRBJ2-3 | NA | TRBV7-9 | NA | CASSRALPTQYF | TGTGCCAGCAGCCGGGCTCTTCCTACGCAGTATTTT
TRBJ2-1 | NA | TRBV12-3/TRBV12-4 | NA | CASGRSGNSYNEQFF | TGTGCCAGCGGTAGGTCGGGAAACTCCTACAATGAGCAGTTCTTC
TRBJ2-5 | many | TRBV7-2 | NA | CASSLAAGRETQYF | TGTGCCAGCAGCTTAGCGGCAGGGAGGGAGACCCAGTACTTC
TRBJ2-1 | few | TRBV12-3/TRBV12-4 | NA | CASSLASSSGEQFF | TGTGCCAGCAGTTTAGCCTCTAGTAGCGGTGAGCAGTTCTTC
TRBJ2-1 | few | TRBV29-1 | NA | CSVAVARDFKPGEQFF | TGCAGCGTAGCAGTAGCGCGGGATTTCAAGCCCGGTGAGCAGTTCTTC
TRBJ2-5 | many | TRBV5-1 | NA | CASMSLSDETQYF | TGCGCCAGCATGAGTCTTAGTGATGAGACCCAGTACTTC
TRBJ2-5 | few | TRBV12-3/TRBV12-4 | NA | CASRDTGFPETQYF | TGTGCCAGCAGAGATACAGGGTTTCCGGAGACCCAGTACTTC
TRBJ2-5 | few | TRBV6-1 | NA | CASSEGLAQETQYF | TGTGCCAGCAGTGAAGGTTTAGCCCAAGAGACCCAGTACTTC
TRBJ2-5 | NA | TRBV14 | NA | CASSQDLAGRNQETQYF | TGTGCCAGCAGCCAAGATTTGGCAGGGAGGAATCAAGAGACCCAGTACTTC
TRBJ1-5 | few | TRBV24-1 | TRBD1 | CATSDRQGHQPQHF | TGTGCCACCAGTGATCGACAGGGCCATCAGCCCCAGCATTTT
TRBJ2-6 | NA | TRBV10-3 | TRBD1 | CAISVGQGKSGANVLTF | TGTGCCATCAGTGTGGGACAGGGAAAGTCCGGGGCCAACGTCCTGACTTTC
TRBJ1-3 | NA | TRBV7-9 | TRBD1 | CASSLGTVPGNTIYF | TGTGCCAGCAGCCTTGGGACAGTCCCTGGAAACACCATATATTTT
TRBJ2-6 | NA | TRBV6-1 | NA | CASSQQGAGANVLTF | TGTGCCAGCAGTCAACAGGGAGCTGGGGCCAACGTCCTGACTTTC
TRBJ2-3 | NA | TRBV6-1 | TRBD2 | CASRQSGTSTDTQYF | TGTGCCAGCAGACAAAGCGGGACTAGCACAGATACGCAGTATTTT
TRBJ1-5 | NA | TRBV5-1 | TRBD1 | CARRLGQINRPQHF | TGCGCCAGAAGATTGGGACAGATCAATCGGCCCCAGCATTTT
TRBJ2-7 | NA | TRBV12-3/TRBV12-4 | TRBD2 | CASSPRGAGAYEQYF | TGTGCCAGCAGTCCTCGAGGAGCGGGAGCCTACGAGCAGTACTTC
TRBJ1-4 | NA | TRBV12-3/TRBV12-4 | NA | CASSFSGSTNEKLFF | TGTGCCAGCAGTTTTTCGGGGTCAACTAATGAAAAACTGTTTTTT
TRBJ2-3 | NA | TRBV10-3 | NA | CAIRGSGSPTDTQYF | TGTGCCATCAGGGGGAGCGGGTCTCCCACAGATACGCAGTATTTT
TRBJ2-5 | few | TRBV2 | NA | CASSGPGSYQETQYF | TGTGCCAGCAGTGGCCCAGGCTCGTACCAAGAGACCCAGTACTTC